What follows is one TCR beta chain and its context. Original data processing: By means of reference gene primer amplification, nucleated cell counts were estimated. Generated by immunoSEQ multiplex PCR, the TCRdb table keeps only in-frame clones and is missing some. Clonal size and the V and J genes are those of that table, whereas D and trimming came from the DNA. The profile shows some 230,000 clones, about 80% of them singletons. This record comes from a study of blood T cell repertoires in COVID-19. The CDR3 is made up of 13 amino acids. Germline loops: CDR1 SGHTA, CDR2 FQGNSA. V was cut by 3 bases and J by 1 base, with 6 bases left in between.

The sample taken for sequencing was PBMCs or T cells enriched from blood (not recorded which). This chain links TRBV7-2 with TRBJ1-2; D is undetermined. The TCR originated in a man aged 35 to 55 who had recovered from COVID-19. The CDR3 protein is CASSFSGNYGYTF. The DNA of the CDR3 is TGTGCCAGCAGCTTCTCCGGTAACTATGGCTACACCTTC.